A single sample gave rise to the 22 T cell receptor beta chains below, sequenced in a study of T cells in Graves' hyperthyroidism and ophthalmopathy. TCR beta CDR3 regions were amplified from RNA transcripts. Using the HTBI primer set, a first-round RT-PCR was run on the TCR CDR3. TCRdb independently ran MiXCR on the multiplex PCR reads; one entry per CDR3 protein. Here the sample spans hundreds of thousands of distinct CDR3 sequences, 35% being singletons. The sample taken for sequencing was blood. Receptor source: a woman aged 40-49 years with Graves' hyperthyroidism.

This clonotype was detected many times. V usage is TRBV20-1 and J usage is TRBJ1-1; the match to TRBD1 covers 9 bases. The CDR3 covers 16 residues. Looked up from germline, CDR1 is DFQATT and CDR2 is SNEGSKA (reference sequence). Unmatched junction bases numbered 8, after V lost 3 bases and J lost 0 bases. The CDR3 here is CSASDPGQGLNTEAFF. The CDR3 nucleotides read TGCAGTGCTAGTGACCCGGGACAGGGATTGAACACTGAAGCTTTCTTT.

V and J are TRBV19 and TRBJ1-5, with 7 positions matching TRBD1. Unmatched junction bases numbered 8, after V lost 5 bases and J lost 4 bases. Germline lookup yields CDR1 LNHDA and CDR2 SQIVND (reference sequence). The CDR3 runs 15 residues. In nucleotides, the CDR3 is TGTGCCAGTAGTCTATCCCGACAGGGAAATCAGCCCCAGCATTTT. Translated: CASSLSRQGNQPQHF.

The chain joins TRBV7-2 to TRBJ1-3; D call uncertain. V lost 3 bases to trimming and J lost 3 bases, with 6 bases between them. Germline V gives CDR1 SGHTA, CDR2 FQGNSA. The CDR3 is made up of 13 amino acids. CDR3 sequence: CASSFYFGNTIYF. The CDR3 coding sequence is TGTGCCAGCAGCTTTTATTTTGGAAACACCATATATTTT. Complete variable domain (other parts from reference TRBV7-2 and TRBJ1-3): GAGVSQSPSNKVTEKGKDVELRCDPISGHTALYWYRQSLGQGLEFLIYFQGNSAPDKSGLPSDRFSAERTGGSVSTLTIQRTQQEDSAVYLCASSFYFGNTIYFGEGSWLTVV.

This chain connects TRBV6-5 to TRBJ2-7; D is perhaps TRBD1 or TRBD2 (5 bases each). The last part of the DNA fits TRBJ2-1 better; the J call may be wrong. Germline V gene lookup returns CDR1 MNHEY and CDR2 SVGAGI. This CDR3 has 14 residues. Written as DNA, the CDR3 is TGTGCCAGCAGTTTCGGGACGGACAACAATGAGCAGTTCTTC. It encodes CASSFGTDNNEQFF.

This clonotype was seen at least ten times. V usage is TRBV7-6 and J usage is TRBJ1-4; D perhaps matches TRBD1 (5 bases). Germline loops: CDR1 SGHVS, CDR2 FNYEAQ. With 6 bases removed from V and 8 bases from J, the gap between germline ends came to 13 bases. The CDR3 is 13 amino acids. In DNA, the CDR3 is TGTGCCAGCAGTCAGGGAACGAGGGAAAAACTGTTTTTT. Its translation: CASSQGTREKLFF.

The rearrangement joins TRBV6-1 to TRBJ1-5; 11 positions agree with TRBD1. J lost 3 bases, V lost 4 bases, and 5 bases had no gene match. The germline V gene encodes CDR1 MNHNS and CDR2 SASEGT. The CDR3 is 16 residues long. The CDR3, as DNA: TGTGCCAGCAGTGTCCGGGACAGGGGGACCAATCAGCCCCAGCATTTT. Protein: CASSVRDRGTNQPQHF.

Turning to this clonotype: One junction end does not reproduce the germline sequence, and a read error may be involved. The chain is built from TRBV10-3 and TRBJ1-2, with 7 bases identical to TRBD1. The CDR3 sequence is 15 residues long. The V gene's germline CDR1 is ENHRY and CDR2 SYGVKD. CDR3 nucleotide sequence: TGTGCCAGCAGTGAATCGACAGGGATTAACTATGGCTACACCTTC. Its protein is CASSESTGINYGYTF.

This clonotype was observed once. The rearrangement uses TRBV10-3 and TRBJ2-6; D is undetermined. The CDR3 sequence is 16 residues long. V lost 0 bases to trimming and J lost 4 bases, with 10 bases between them. The germline CDR1 and CDR2 sequences are ENHRY and SYGVKD. DNA of the CDR3: TGTGCCATCAGTGAGTCGTATATCTCCGGGGCCAACGTCCTGACTTTC. It specifies CAISESYISGANVLTF.

This clonotype was observed a handful of times. The CDR3 DNA sequence: TGTGCCAGCAGTACCGATGGCAGGAGTAATCAGCCCCAGCATTTT. Its protein product is CASSTDGRSNQPQHF. This chain uses TRBV11-2 with TRBJ1-5; no clear D gene. CDR1 is SGHAT, CDR2 FQNNGV, per germline. Trimming removed 6 bases at V and 4 bases at J, with 16 bases between. The CDR3 runs to 15 residues.

In regard to this clonotype: A junction end diverges from the germline sequence, so it may reflect a read error. The CDR3 region is CSAGGSTGRRYAQYF. In DNA form, the CDR3 reads TGCAGTGCTGGGGGCTCTACTGGGAGAAGGTACGCGCAGTACTTC. The J gene is TRBJ2-7, the V gene TRBV20-1, with D maybe TRBD1 (6 bases). Germline V gene lookup returns CDR1 DFQATT and CDR2 SNEGSKA (reference sequence). This CDR3 spans 15 amino acids.

This clonotype showed up many times. This rearrangement joins TRBV4-3 to TRBJ1-6; D gene ambiguous. Germline V gives CDR1 LGHNA, CDR2 YSLEER. V was trimmed by 3 bases and J by 7 bases, leaving 13 bases between them. The CDR3 has 15 amino acids. The CDR3: CASSHRQLYNSPLHF. The DNA for the CDR3 is TGCGCCAGCAGCCATCGCCAGCTTTACAATTCACCCCTCCACTTT.

A remark on this clonotype: Since a much larger clone is just one base distant, this may be a read error. The genes are TRBV7-8 and TRBJ1-1, with D tentatively TRBD1 (5 bases). The germline V gene encodes CDR1 SGHVS and CDR2 FQNEAQ. The CDR3 is 12 amino acids. CDR3 DNA sequence: TGTGCCAGCAGCCACCAATACCCTGGGGCTTCCTTT. It yields the protein CASSHQYPGASF.

The V and J genes are TRBV27 and TRBJ1-2, with 7 bases identical to TRBD1. The CDR3 is 14 amino acids. Germline-derived CDR1 and CDR2 are MNHEY and SMNVEV (reference sequence). V shed 2 bases, J shed 4 bases, and the junction held 4 bases outside the gene matches. CDR3 DNA: TGTGCCAGCAGTTTAAGGCAGGGGGGCTATGGCTACACCTTC. Protein sequence: CASSLRQGGYGYTF.

The chain recombines TRBV2 with TRBJ1-5, with 10 bases that match TRBD1. J was trimmed by 2 bases and V by 4 bases; bases with no gene match: 5. Per germline, CDR1 SNHLY and CDR2 FYNNEI. The CDR3 runs to 16 residues. The CDR3 nucleotides are TGTGCCAGCAGTGTTGGGACAGGGGTCGGCAATCAGCCCCAGCATTTT. This translates into CASSVGTGVGNQPQHF.

The CDR3 DNA sequence: TGTGCCAGCAGTCTTAGCGGGAGGGGGTCGGAGACCCAGTACTTC. It is translated as CASSLSGRGSETQYF. V gene TRBV6-1 combines with J gene TRBJ2-5, with 11 bases matching TRBD2. This CDR3 is 15 amino acids long. Per the germline V gene, CDR1 is MNHNS and CDR2 is SASEGT. With V trimmed by 5 bases and J by 5 bases, 7 bases remained unmatched.

The chain is built from TRBV11-2 and TRBJ2-7, with 8 bases matching TRBD2. CDR3 size: 14 residues. J lost 2 bases, V lost 7 bases, and 7 bases had no gene match. Germline V gene lookup returns CDR1 SGHAT and CDR2 FQNNGV. CDR3 DNA: TGTGCCAGCACCTCCGGGACTAGGGCCTACGAGCAGTACTTC. Translation gives CASTSGTRAYEQYF.

This clonotype has just a few counts. CDR3 sequence: CASSFGRDEQYF. The CDR3 nucleotides are TGTGCCAGCAGTTTTGGCAGGGACGAGCAGTACTTC. The genes are TRBV12-3 or TRBV12-4 and TRBJ2-7, with D possibly being TRBD1 (5 bases). The ends were cut back, 3 bases at V and 5 bases at J, with 8 bases in the middle. The CDR3 loop spans 12 amino acids.

This clonotype was detected a few times. This sequence joins TRBV5-1 and TRBJ1-2; TRBD1 is a possible D gene (6 bases). V was shortened by 3 bases and J by 5 bases, with 23 bases between the two germline ends. In germline, CDR1 is SGHRS, CDR2 YFSETQ. The CDR3 spans 17 residues. As DNA, the CDR3 is TGCGCCAGCAGCTGGGGAAGGAATACAGGGACCCCTTATGGCTACACCTTC. Its protein product is CASSWGRNTGTPYGYTF.

This clonotype was detected many times. The J gene is TRBJ1-1, the V gene TRBV12-3 or TRBV12-4; the match to TRBD1 covers 9 bases. V was pared by 6 bases and J by 3 bases, with 8 bases of the junction left unmatched. The CDR3 spans 15 residues. The DNA of the CDR3 is TGTGCCAGCAGCCGATCACAGGGGGCGTACACTGAAGCTTTCTTT. It encodes CASSRSQGAYTEAFF.

This clonotype occurred many times. The chain joins TRBV7-6 to TRBJ2-7, with 13 bases identical to TRBD2. Germline CDR1 is SGHVS and CDR2 is FNYEAQ. V lost 1 base, J lost 4 bases, and 4 bases stayed unmatched. This CDR3 has 16 residues. As DNA, the CDR3 is TGTGCCAGCAGCTTAGGGGGGACTAGCGGGGTGTACGAGCAGTACTTC. Protein: CASSLGGTSGVYEQYF. The full variable domain, with the rest looked up from reference TRBV7-6 and TRBJ2-7, is GAGVSQSPRYKVTKRGQDVALRCDPISGHVSLYWYRQALGQGPEFLTYFNYEAQQDKSGLPNDRFSAERPEGSISTLTIQRTEQRDSAMYRCASSLGGTSGVYEQYFGPGTRLTVT.

This clonotype was detected many times. CDR3 residues: CASSVNRVGYTF. DNA for the CDR3: TGTGCCAGCAGCGTAAACAGGGTTGGCTACACCTTC. The J gene is TRBJ1-2, the V gene TRBV7-9, with D possibly being TRBD1 (6 bases). This CDR3 region has 12 residues. Germline CDR1 is SEHNR and CDR2 is FQNEAQ (reference sequence). V lost 5 bases and J lost 7, with 11 bases in between.

This clonotype was seen a handful of times. The CDR3 DNA reads as TGTGCCAGCAGTTTAAGTGGTCCCGGGAGGGGTGGGACCCAGTACTTC. Translating it yields CASSLSGPGRGGTQYF. This sequence joins TRBV27 and TRBJ2-5; 8 nucleotides match TRBD2. The CDR3 totals 16 residues. Germline assignment: CDR1 MNHEY and CDR2 SMNVEV (reference sequence). Trimming took 2 bases from V and 7 from J; bases not matched to a gene: 12.